This T cell receptor beta chain was recorded in a study of shared clonotypes between healthy human individuals. General study points: Generally, naive subsets (rather than memory subsets) showed larger estimated richness.

Losses at the gene ends were 4 bases for V and 6 bases for J; bases not matched to a gene: 11. CDR1 is SGHRS and CDR2 is YFSETQ in the germline V gene. The CDR3 sequence is 16 residues long. As for this clone: What it binds is not known.

The sorted-subset replicate PCRs were given roughly 200 ng DNA, which is 30,000 to 35,000 T cell genomes. TCRdb keeps only in-frame clones here, not all; method: immunoSEQ multiplex PCR. This repertoire shows over a million clones, approximately 96% found once; its top ten account for about 1%. Sequences were obtained from naive CD4+ T cells sorted from blood. Stated subset: CD45RA+ positively selected. The chain links TRBV5-1 to TRBJ2-2, with 8 bases that match TRBD1. The source of this sequence is a man aged 30 to 39 in good health. The CDR3 here is CASSGQGGSTAGELFF. CDR3 DNA: TGCGCCAGCAGCGGACAGGGTGGCTCGACGGCCGGGGAGCTGTTTTTT.